This T cell receptor beta chain was captured by sequencing in a study of PD-1 blockade in classical Hodgkin lymphoma. Autologous stem cell transplantation was followed by relapse in every patient, and brentuximab vedotin exposure varied. Sequencing used immunoSEQ multiplex PCR; TCRdb keeps in-frame clones, though not all of them. The table has around 27,000 clones, around 80% seen once. The ends lost 5 bases at V and 2 bases at J; junction bases unmatched: 8. CDR1 is SGHTA and CDR2 is FQGNSA in the germline V gene. The CDR3 is 15 residues long. V usage is TRBV7-2 and J usage is TRBJ2-7, with 8 bases that match TRBD2. The sequenced sample was peripheral blood mononuclear cells (PBMCs), obtained before the second cycle of nivolumab. The source of this sequence is a human donor with classical Hodgkin lymphoma. Here the CDR3 reads CASSRGLAWTYEQYF. For the CDR3, the DNA is TGTGCCAGCAGCCGCGGACTAGCTTGGACCTACGAGCAGTACTTC.